The 29 T cell receptor beta chains presented below share a single source sample, sequenced in a study of persistence of HIV-infected CD4 T cells. Cells were stimulated with CMV-infected fibroblast lysates at 10 ug/mL. Sorted nonresponding memory CD4+ T cells were CD40L-negative, CD69-negative, CD45RO-high. Sequencing used immunoSEQ version 4 in survey mode. TCRdb keeps only in-frame clones here, not all; method: immunoSEQ multiplex PCR. This table holds 30,000 or so clones, 82% found once. These receptors' antigens are unknown. Here the sequenced sample was CD4+ T cells sorted from PBMCs after approximately 19-hour stimulation, taken from a patient who received antiretroviral therapy. Receptors were obtained from an adult man with HIV who was CMV-seropositive.

The gene calls are TRBV19 and TRBJ1-5, with no clear D. Between the trimmed V and J ends, which lost 5 bases and 7 bases, there was a span of 15 bases. This CDR3 is built from 14 residues. From germline, CDR1 is LNHDA and CDR2 SQIVND (reference sequence). Here the CDR3 DNA reads TGTGCCAGTAGTTCCCTGGCGGGGAACCAGCCCCAGCATTTT. The encoded protein is CASSSLAGNQPQHF.

The table lists this clone with a few counts. The chain employs TRBV7-9 and TRBJ2-3; TRBD2 matches 7 bases. This CDR3 is built from 16 residues. The ends lost 5 bases at V and 8 bases at J; junction bases unmatched: 16. Per the germline V gene, CDR1 is SEHNR and CDR2 is FQNEAQ (reference sequence). In DNA, the CDR3 is TGTGCCAGCAGCCCTAAGACTAGCCCTATACCCGGTACGCAGTATTTT. Its translation is CASSPKTSPIPGTQYF.

There are a few counts of this clone. The rearrangement uses TRBV14 and TRBJ2-1; 12 nucleotides match TRBD2. This CDR3 comprises 20 residues. With 4 bases clipped from V and 0 bases from J, the junction kept 13 bases outside the gene matches. Germline V gene lookup returns CDR1 SGHDN and CDR2 FVKESK. The CDR3 is CASSPRLGLAGGSSYNEQFF. For the CDR3, the DNA is TGTGCCAGCAGCCCTCGCCTGGGACTAGCGGGCGGAAGCTCCTACAATGAGCAGTTCTTC.

The chain recombines TRBV27 with TRBJ2-3; either TRBD1 or TRBD2 may fit D (5 bases each). Per the germline V gene, CDR1 is MNHEY and CDR2 is SMNVEV (reference sequence). V lost 6 bases and J lost 6, with 13 bases in between. CDR3 length equals 13 residues. CDR3 region: CASRGRPFDTQYF. The CDR3 DNA follows: TGTGCCAGCAGGGGACGCCCTTTCGATACGCAGTATTTT.

The chain uses TRBV5-1 and TRBJ1-1; the D gene is possibly TRBD1 (5 bases). CDR3 size: 16 residues. Trimming removed 4 bases at V and 4 bases at J, with 20 bases between. From germline, CDR1 is SGHRS and CDR2 YFSETQ. CDR3 region: CASSLGTGLGGTEAFF. CDR3 in DNA: TGCGCCAGCAGCCTCGGGACGGGACTGGGTGGCACTGAAGCTTTCTTT.

This clone was seen more than once but under ten times. The chain links TRBV4-3 to TRBJ2-1; a weak D match, TRBD2 (5 bases). The CDR3 is made up of 15 amino acids. CDR1 is LGHNA and CDR2 is YSLEER in the germline V gene. The V gene lost 0 bases and the J gene lost 3 bases, with 9 bases spanning the gap. CDR3 in DNA: TGCGCCAGCAGCCAAGATTTCGAGGGCTACAATGAGCAGTTCTTC. Translating it yields CASSQDFEGYNEQFF.

This chain uses TRBV12-3 or TRBV12-4 with TRBJ2-2; TRBD1 aligns across 7 bases. The J segment lost 2 bases and the V segment lost 11 bases, leaving 5 bases of the junction unmatched. This CDR3 comprises 13 residues. The CDR3 here is CAYYRGNTGELFF. Here the CDR3 DNA reads TGTGCCTATTACAGGGGCAACACCGGGGAGCTGTTTTTT.

This chain uses TRBV28 with TRBJ1-2; D ambiguous. With 5 bases removed from V and 5 bases from J, the gap between germline ends came to 12 bases. Germline CDR1 reads MDHEN; CDR2 reads SYDVKM. The CDR3 totals 13 residues. The DNA for the CDR3 is TGTGCCAGCAGTATGGGTGGGCAGTATGGCTACACCTTC. Encoded protein: CASSMGGQYGYTF.

This chain links TRBV27 with TRBJ2-5; 11 positions match TRBD2. Germline V gene data show CDR1 as MNHEY and CDR2 as SMNVEV (reference sequence). V lost 5 bases, J lost 1 base, and 6 bases stayed unmatched. The CDR3 totals 16 residues. CDR3 sequence: CASSIILAGGQETQYF. The CDR3 coding sequence is TGTGCCAGCAGTATCATTCTAGCGGGGGGCCAAGAGACCCAGTACTTC.

This clone turned up a few times. The rearrangement links TRBV6-6 to TRBJ1-4; no definite D call. The CDR3 extends over 16 amino acids. CDR1 is MNHNY, CDR2 SVGAGI, per germline (reference sequence). Trimming took off 2 bases at V and 0 bases at J, with 10 bases between the two ends. The CDR3 spells CASSYRALTTNEKLFF. CDR3 nucleotides: TGTGCCAGCAGTTACAGGGCACTAACAACTAATGAAAAACTGTTTTTT.

This clone is a singleton in its sample. The rearrangement uses TRBV6-5 and TRBJ1-4, with no clear D. CDR3 length: 13 residues. V was shortened by 2 bases and J by 5 bases, with 6 bases between the two germline ends. In germline, CDR1 is MNHEY, CDR2 SVGAGI. This CDR3 is CASSYRPNEKLFF. DNA for the CDR3: TGTGCCAGCAGTTACAGACCGAATGAAAAACTGTTTTTT.

The V and J genes are TRBV5-5 and TRBJ1-3; D unclear. The CDR3 has 16 amino acids. V shed 2 bases and J shed 2 bases, with 14 bases lying between them. Germline V lookup: CDR1 SGHKS, CDR2 YYEKEE (reference sequence). CDR3 in amino acids: CASSFSWREAGNTIYF. The CDR3 DNA is TGTGCCAGCAGCTTCAGTTGGAGGGAGGCTGGAAACACCATATATTTT.

CDR3 in amino acids: CASSGPQGGYGYTF. The CDR3 DNA is TGTGCCAGCAGCGGTCCACAGGGGGGATATGGCTACACCTTC. This chain links TRBV9 with TRBJ1-2; 8 bases match TRBD1. Germline V gene sequence: CDR1 SGDLS, CDR2 YYNGEE. CDR3 length: 14 residues. V was clipped by 3 bases and J by 5 bases; unmatched bases: 6.

The CDR3: CASSFLLEGLGYTF. The CDR3 nucleotides read TGTGCCAGCAGTTTTTTGCTGGAGGGCCTCGGCTACACCTTC. The genes are TRBV6-5 and TRBJ1-2; D uncertain. The V gene lost 4 bases and the J gene lost 8 bases, with 17 bases spanning the gap. The germline V gene has CDR1 MNHEY and CDR2 SVGAGI. The CDR3 spans 14 residues.

This clone was seen just once. V usage is TRBV30 and J usage is TRBJ1-1, with D hard to call. Germline loops: CDR1 GTSNPN, CDR2 SVGIG (reference sequence). V lost 4 bases to trimming and J lost 4 bases, with 13 bases between them. The CDR3 covers 13 residues. DNA for the CDR3: TGTGCCTGGATAAGGGCTTCGGTCACTGAAGCTTTCTTT. It translates to CAWIRASVTEAFF. Together with reference TRBV30 and TRBJ1-1, the CDR3 gives the full variable domain: SQTIHQWPATLVQPVGSPLSLECTVEGTSNPNLYWYRQAAGRGLQLLFYSVGIGQISSEVPQNLSASRPQDRQFILSSKKLLLSDSGFYLCAWIRASVTEAFFGQGTRLTVV.

CDR3 residues: CASSRPSGGTHEQYF. The CDR3 coding sequence is TGTGCCAGCAGTAGACCTAGCGGGGGTACCCACGAGCAGTACTTC. This chain connects TRBV6-2 or TRBV6-3 to TRBJ2-7; 10 positions agree with TRBD2. Germline values: CDR1 MNHEY, CDR2 SVGEGT. J was trimmed by 5 bases and V by 5 bases; bases with no gene match: 9. The CDR3 runs 15 residues.

The chain links TRBV19 to TRBJ2-1; 14 bases align to TRBD2. Germline-derived CDR1 and CDR2 are LNHDA and SQIVND (reference sequence). V trimming: 5 bases; J trimming: 10 bases; junction bases outside the gene matches: 7. The CDR3 extends over 15 amino acids. CDR3 amino acids: CASSPRLAGGREQFF. Here the CDR3 DNA reads TGTGCCAGTAGTCCACGACTAGCGGGGGGGAGGGAGCAGTTCTTC.

The chain links TRBV5-4 to TRBJ2-3; TRBD1 or TRBD2 may be the D gene (6 bases each). The CDR3 length is 15 residues. V was shortened by 3 bases and J by 3 bases, with 14 bases between the two germline ends. Germline lookup yields CDR1 SGHNT and CDR2 YYREEE (reference sequence). The CDR3 spells CASSSRTGRTDTQYF. For the CDR3, the DNA is TGTGCCAGCAGCTCGAGAACAGGGAGGACAGATACGCAGTATTTT.

V is TRBV6-5 and J is TRBJ2-4, with a tentative D call TRBD2 (6 bases). CDR1 is MNHEY, CDR2 SVGAGI, per germline. The length of the CDR3 is 14 residues. Trimming left V 4 bases short and J 5 bases short, with 12 bases between. The CDR3 bases are TGTGCCAGCAGTTTACGGGGCGGGGAAAACATTCAGTACTTC. Encoded protein: CASSLRGGENIQYF.

The CDR3 coding sequence is TGTGCCAGCAGCCAAGAGTTGGTGGTAGCGGGGGGGCGGGTCAATGAGCAGTTCTTC. It is translated as CASSQELVVAGGRVNEQFF. The J gene is TRBJ2-1, the V gene TRBV4-2, with 11 bases identical to TRBD2. The CDR3 covers 19 residues. Germline V gene lookup returns CDR1 LGHNA and CDR2 YNFKEQ. The J segment lost 6 bases and the V segment lost 0 bases, leaving 13 bases of the junction unmatched.

The chain links TRBV5-8 to TRBJ2-7; 11 bases are shared with TRBD1. With 0 bases clipped from V and 3 bases from J, the junction kept 2 bases outside the gene matches. This CDR3 is built from 15 residues. Germline V CDR1 and CDR2: SGHTS, YDEGEE. The chain's CDR3 is CASSLGTGGNYEQYF. The CDR3 DNA sequence: TGTGCCAGCAGCTTGGGGACAGGGGGCAACTACGAGCAGTACTTC.

V gene TRBV20-1 combines with J gene TRBJ1-2, with D possibly TRBD1 on 5 matching bases. The CDR3 sequence is 13 residues long. The germline V and J ends were trimmed by 3 bases and 0 bases, with 8 bases remaining between them. CDR1 DFQATT and CDR2 SNEGSKA come from the germline V gene (reference sequence). The CDR3: CSASYRSNYGYTF. CDR3 sequence (DNA): TGCAGTGCTAGTTACAGGTCTAACTATGGCTACACCTTC.

The table lists this clone with a few counts. The chain carries TRBV6-2 or TRBV6-3 and TRBJ2-7, with D tentatively TRBD1 (5 bases). The CDR3 spans 13 residues. Germline lookup yields CDR1 MNHEY and CDR2 SVGEGT. Trimming removed 4 bases from V and 1 base from J, with 8 bases in between. CDR3 region: CASSSRQSYEQYF. The CDR3 DNA reads as TGTGCCAGCAGTTCAAGACAGTCCTACGAGCAGTACTTC.

The V and J genes are TRBV19 and TRBJ1-5; 8 nucleotides align to TRBD1. The CDR3 has 15 amino acids. V lost 7 bases, J lost 4 bases, and 9 bases stayed unmatched. Germline values: CDR1 LNHDA, CDR2 SQIVND (reference sequence). CDR3 nucleotide sequence: TGTGCCAGTACCAGATCCCGGGACAGGAATCAGCCCCAGCATTTT. It specifies CASTRSRDRNQPQHF.

J is TRBJ2-2 and V is TRBV7-3; tentatively, D is TRBD1 (5 bases). Trimming took 2 bases from V and 0 from J, leaving 10 bases between them. Germline V gene data show CDR1 as SGHTA and CDR2 as FQGTGA. The CDR3 is 16 residues long. Written as DNA, the CDR3 is TGTGCCAGCAGCTTAGTGGGCAGGGCGAACACCGGGGAGCTGTTTTTT. Protein product: CASSLVGRANTGELFF.

J is TRBJ1-1 and V is TRBV6-5, with D tentatively TRBD1 (5 bases). Trimming removed 6 bases from V and 6 bases from J, with 17 bases in between. This CDR3 has 14 amino acids. Germline lookup yields CDR1 MNHEY and CDR2 SVGAGI. The CDR3 is CASSPGGGVAEAFF. CDR3 in DNA: TGTGCCAGCAGCCCCGGGGGAGGGGTGGCTGAAGCTTTCTTT.

This chain links TRBV7-7 with TRBJ2-7; 14 bases align to TRBD2. CDR1 is SSHAT, CDR2 FNYEAQ, per germline (reference sequence). The CDR3 loop spans 15 amino acids. V gave up 2 bases and J gave up 4 bases; unmatched junction bases: 1. Here the CDR3 DNA reads TGTGCCAGCAGCTTAAGACTAGCGGGGGGGTACGAGCAGTACTTC. It translates to CASSLRLAGGYEQYF.

The chain employs TRBV7-8 and TRBJ1-1, with 7 bases aligning to TRBD1. The CDR3 contains 17 residues. J was trimmed by 0 bases and V by 5 bases; bases with no gene match: 12. The V gene's germline CDR1 is SGHVS and CDR2 FQNEAQ. CDR3 DNA: TGTGCCAGCAGCACCCGAAACAGGGGATTGTTGAACACTGAAGCTTTCTTT. As protein: CASSTRNRGLLNTEAFF.

V usage is TRBV12-3 or TRBV12-4 and J usage is TRBJ1-1; D remains unclear. Trimming removed 3 bases from V and 4 bases from J, with 3 bases in between. The CDR3 length is 11 residues. The CDR3 nucleotides read TGTGCCAGCAGTTTGTTCACTGAAGCTTTCTTT. It specifies CASSLFTEAFF.